One and the same sample provided the 20 T cell receptor beta chains below, sequenced in a study of T cell repertoires in cytomegalovirus infection. One entry per CDR3 protein, called by TCRdb with MiXCR from the reads. Seen here are approximately 180,000 distinct CDR3 sequences, roughly 19% observed once, and the top ten hold about 3%. The specimen was PBMCs. The source of these receptors is a human donor in good health (CMV status not recorded). Some clones in this sample may be carry-over from other donors' samples.

The rearrangement uses TRBV29-1 and TRBJ1-2; 7 nucleotides match TRBD1. Trimming removed 7 bases from V and 6 bases from J; junction bases left unmatched: 5. This CDR3 comprises 11 residues. Germline values: CDR1 SQVTM, CDR2 ANQGSEA. CDR3 coding DNA: TGCAGCGCGGAGGGGGCGGATGGCTACACCTTC. It encodes CSAEGADGYTF.

This clonotype was found a few times. The chain employs TRBV19 and TRBJ1-1; TRBD1 agrees at 11 bases. Germline CDR1 and CDR2: LNHDA and SQIVND (reference sequence). This CDR3 is built from 16 residues. With V trimmed by 6 bases and J by 3 bases, 9 bases remained unmatched. The CDR3 spells CASRLGTGGRDTEAFF. DNA for the CDR3: TGTGCCAGTAGGCTAGGGACAGGGGGACGGGACACTGAAGCTTTCTTT.

The chain recombines TRBV19 with TRBJ1-5; possible D gene TRBD1, 5 bases. Germline CDR1 reads LNHDA; CDR2 reads SQIVND (reference sequence). This CDR3 has 15 residues. Trimming cost V 3 bases and J 2 bases, with 11 bases left between them. The CDR3 DNA reads as TGTGCCAGTAGTATGGACCAGGGTCGCAATCAGCCCCAGCATTTT. This encodes CASSMDQGRNQPQHF.

This clonotype showed up many times. This sequence joins TRBV6-5 and TRBJ1-6; 7 bases line up with TRBD1. CDR1 MNHEY and CDR2 SVGAGI come from the germline V gene. The trim removed 6 bases at V and 9 bases at J, leaving 17 bases unmatched. The CDR3 totals 17 residues. In nucleotides, the CDR3 is TGTGCCAGCAGCTTATCCCCACCTCGACAGGGATTTTCACCCCTCCACTTT. Its translation: CASSLSPPRQGFSPLHF.

This clonotype came up a few times. The rearrangement links TRBV4-3 to TRBJ2-2; perhaps TRBD1 as D (6 bases). Germline V gene data show CDR1 as LGHNA and CDR2 as YSLEER. V lost 0 bases to trimming and J lost 0 bases, with 8 bases between them. The CDR3 covers 16 residues. The CDR3 loop reads CASSQEAGANTGELFF. The CDR3 DNA sequence: TGCGCCAGCAGCCAAGAAGCAGGGGCGAACACCGGGGAGCTGTTTTTT.

The chain carries TRBV25-1 and TRBJ2-3; 7 bases line up with TRBD1. Germline CDR1 and CDR2: MGHDK and SYGVNS. Trimming at V came to 8 bases and at J to 2 bases, leaving 13 bases not matched to a gene. The CDR3 has 16 amino acids. DNA of the CDR3: TGTGCCAGCTCGACCTCGGACAGGAGATTCACAGATACGCAGTATTTT. The encoded protein is CASSTSDRRFTDTQYF.

This clonotype was observed a handful of times. This chain joins TRBV9 and TRBJ2-1; TRBD2 might be the D (7 bases). Per germline, CDR1 SGDLS and CDR2 YYNGEE. V lost 0 bases to trimming and J lost 5 bases, with 12 bases between them. The CDR3 contains 15 residues. The CDR3 nucleotides read TGTGCCAGCAGCGTAGACGGGGGGCCAAACAATGAGCAGTTCTTC. Amino acids: CASSVDGGPNNEQFF.

In regard to this clonotype: An end of the junction does not agree with germline; a read error may underlie this. The chain carries TRBV7-6 and TRBJ1-1, with 9 bases that match TRBD1. The germline V gene has CDR1 SGHVS and CDR2 FNYEAQ. This CDR3 is 14 amino acids long. CDR3 region: CACSLQGAGTEAFF. As DNA, the CDR3 is TGTGCCTGCAGCTTACAGGGGGCAGGGACTGAAGCTTTCTTT.

This clonotype was seen ten or more times. The V gene is TRBV7-2, the J gene TRBJ2-5, with D perhaps TRBD1 (5 bases). Trimming took 1 base from V and 3 from J, leaving 12 bases between them. This CDR3 is built from 15 residues. Germline lookup yields CDR1 SGHTA and CDR2 FQGNSA. Written as DNA, the CDR3 is TGTGCCAGCAGCTTAGGGCAAGCAGGGAAAGAGACCCAGTACTTC. Translating gives CASSLGQAGKETQYF.

This sequence joins TRBV11-2 and TRBJ1-4; 7 bases line up with TRBD1. Germline V gives CDR1 SGHAT, CDR2 FQNNGV. The CDR3 has 16 residues. J gave up 6 bases and V 4 bases, and 11 bases lay outside the gene matches. The CDR3 DNA follows: TGTGCCAGCAGCTCCTATAGACAGGGCTGGGATGAAAAACTGTTTTTT. It encodes CASSSYRQGWDEKLFF.

This clonotype was recorded at least ten times. The chain carries TRBV6-5 and TRBJ2-3; D possibly corresponds to TRBD1 (5 bases). CDR1 and CDR2 from the germline V gene are MNHEY and SVGAGI. Trimming shortened V by 4 bases and J by 4 bases, and 12 bases separated the two germline ends. The CDR3 contains 14 residues. In nucleotides, the CDR3 is TGTGCCAGCAGTTTCGGACAAGCTCCAGATACGCAGTATTTT. Residues: CASSFGQAPDTQYF.

The genes are TRBV2 and TRBJ2-5, with TRBD2 as a possible D gene (5 bases). Germline values: CDR1 SNHLY, CDR2 FYNNEI. The V gene lost 2 bases and the J gene lost 7 bases, with 11 bases spanning the gap. This CDR3 has 13 amino acids. In nucleotides, the CDR3 is TGTGCCAGCAGTGAATCCGGGGTTGGGACCCAGTACTTC. Its protein is CASSESGVGTQYF.

The chain carries TRBV20-1 and TRBJ2-7; D may match TRBD1 or TRBD2 (5 bases each). Germline V gene sequence: CDR1 DFQATT, CDR2 SNEGSKA (reference sequence). Trimming removed 5 bases from V and 5 bases from J, with 22 bases in between. The length of the CDR3 is 15 residues. The CDR3 is CSAPIPGRRANEQYF. The CDR3 DNA reads as TGCAGTGCTCCGATTCCGGGACGCCGGGCGAACGAGCAGTACTTC.

The DNA of the CDR3 is TGTGCCAGCGGTCCTCCGGGACAGCGTGACTCTGGGGCCAACGTCCTGACTTTC. It encodes CASGPPGQRDSGANVLTF. The chain is built from TRBV5-6 and TRBJ2-6, with TRBD1 identical over 7 bases. Trimming cost V 7 bases and J 0 bases; bases outside gene matches: 13. The germline CDR1 and CDR2 sequences are SGHDT and YYEEEE. The CDR3 extends over 18 amino acids.

This clonotype showed up just once. This sequence joins TRBV20-1 and TRBJ2-2; 9 bases map to TRBD1. V shed 5 bases, J shed 5 bases, and the junction held 6 bases outside the gene matches. In germline, CDR1 is DFQATT, CDR2 SNEGSKA (reference sequence). This CDR3 region has 14 residues. This chain's CDR3 is CSAPTQGATGELFF. The CDR3 bases are TGCAGTGCTCCAACACAGGGGGCTACCGGGGAGCTGTTTTTT.

This clonotype was seen a few times. The chain links TRBV5-4 to TRBJ2-5, with 8 bases aligning to TRBD1. Germline trimming cut 1 base from V and 12 bases from J; bases unmatched to any gene: 8. Germline V CDR1 and CDR2: SGHNT, YYREEE (reference sequence). CDR3 length: 13 amino acids. The CDR3 sequence is CASSLQGAPGEYF. For the CDR3, the DNA is TGTGCCAGCAGCTTGCAGGGGGCACCCGGGGAGTACTTC.

This rearrangement joins TRBV23-1 to TRBJ2-1; perhaps TRBD1 as D (6 bases). TRBV23-1 is identified as an open reading frame with a role that is uncertain. The length of the CDR3 is 13 residues. Trimming left V 0 bases short and J 12 bases short, with 12 bases between. The CDR3 DNA reads as TGCGCCAGCAGTCAATCGAGGGACATTTGGCAGTTCTTC. It codes for CASSQSRDIWQFF.

About this clonotype itself: A read error may be the cause here, since a much bigger clone is one base away. This chain uses TRBV7-8 with TRBJ2-7, with D perhaps TRBD1 or TRBD2 (6 bases each). Germline V lookup: CDR1 SGHVS, CDR2 FQNEAQ. CDR3 length equals 14 residues. For the CDR3, the DNA is TGTACCAGCAGCAAAGGGGGGAATCTTTACGAGCAGTACTTC. Its protein product is CTSSKGGNLYEQYF.

The chain is built from TRBV19 and TRBJ2-1; the match to TRBD2 covers 8 bases. Germline values: CDR1 LNHDA, CDR2 SQIVND (reference sequence). J gave up 9 bases and V 3 bases, and 10 bases lay outside the gene matches. This CDR3 contains 15 residues. CDR3 DNA sequence: TGTGCCAGTAGTATGGGGAGCGGGAGTAGGGGTGAGCAGTTCTTC. Translated, it gives CASSMGSGSRGEQFF.

This clonotype showed up many times. This sequence joins TRBV7-2 and TRBJ2-7; D not certain. The CDR3 is 15 residues long. V lost 1 base, J lost 2 bases, and 12 bases lay in between. Germline V gives CDR1 SGHTA, CDR2 FQGNSA. CDR3 coding DNA: TGTGCCAGCAGCTTAGAAGGCAGAAACACCTACGAGCAGTACTTC. Encoded protein: CASSLEGRNTYEQYF.